One sample yielded the 4 T cell receptor beta chains listed below, sequenced in a study of OX40 agonist ivuxolimab in advanced cancers. The assay was immunoSEQ multiplex PCR, and TCRdb's table has in-frame clones only and misses some. The data contain approximately 69,000 clones, 80% to 85% of them singletons. Sequences were derived from CD4+ or CD8+ T cells sorted from blood, sampled in a trial of the OX40 agonist ivuxolimab. The receptors shown here come from an adult with an advanced solid tumor such as melanoma, head and neck, liver or kidney cancer.

The genes are TRBV27 and TRBJ1-2, with D unclear. The CDR3 runs 13 residues. From germline, CDR1 is MNHEY and CDR2 SMNVEV (reference sequence). The V gene lost 2 bases and the J gene lost 0 bases, with 4 bases spanning the gap. The CDR3 DNA follows: TGTGCCAGCAGTTTAACAGCTAACTATGGCTACACCTTC. Translated, it gives CASSLTANYGYTF.

V usage is TRBV30 and J usage is TRBJ1-1; D is unresolved. The CDR3 loop spans 13 amino acids. Per germline, CDR1 GTSNPN and CDR2 SVGIG (reference sequence). V lost 2 bases and J lost 6, with 13 bases in between. CDR3 sequence (DNA): TGTGCCTGGAGTACGGGAGTAGGTCCTGAAGCTTTCTTT. This gives the protein CAWSTGVGPEAFF. The full variable domain, its missing parts supplied by reference TRBV30 and TRBJ1-1, is SQTIHQWPATLVQPVGSPLSLECTVEGTSNPNLYWYRQAAGRGLQLLFYSVGIGQISSEVPQNLSASRPQDRQFILSSKKLLLSDSGFYLCAWSTGVGPEAFFGQGTRLTVV.

J is TRBJ2-7 and V is TRBV7-9; the match to TRBD1 covers 10 bases. The V gene's germline CDR1 is SEHNR and CDR2 FQNEAQ (reference sequence). Unmatched junction bases numbered 3, after V lost 4 bases and J lost 12 bases. The CDR3 consists of 11 residues. CDR3 nucleotides: TGTGCCAGCAGCTCGACAGGGGGCTTGTACTTC. It yields the protein CASSSTGGLYF.

This clone was detected only once. The chain is built from TRBV7-9 and TRBJ2-5, with D perhaps TRBD1 (6 bases). The CDR3 runs 16 residues. Trimming removed 5 bases from V and 2 bases from J, with 18 bases in between. Germline CDR1 and CDR2: SEHNR and FQNEAQ (reference sequence). CDR3 region: CASSLTGSLVQETQYF. The CDR3, as DNA: TGTGCCAGCAGCCTAACAGGGTCTTTGGTACAAGAGACCCAGTACTTC.